The sequence of this T cell receptor beta chain was determined in a study of blood T cell repertoires in COVID-19. As for the study in general: Collection of acute and convalescent COVID-19 samples took place in the United States, Italy and Spain.

The study assigned cohorts using participant-reported clinical history. Assay: immunoSEQ multiplex PCR; the TCRdb copy retains only in-frame clones and omits some. The sample carries a few hundred thousand clones, around 86% recorded once. Sequenced input: PBMCs or T cells enriched from blood (not recorded which). The clonotype comes from a woman aged 40 to 50 with acute COVID-19.

The CDR3 protein is CASTLKQYYGNQPQHF. CDR3 sequence (DNA): TGTGCCAGCACCCTAAAACAGTATTATGGCAATCAGCCCCAGCATTTT. This chain connects TRBV28 to TRBJ1-5; D unresolved. CDR1 and CDR2 from the germline V gene are MDHEN and SYDVKM. The V gene lost 7 bases and the J gene lost 2 bases, with 18 bases spanning the gap. There are 16 residues in the CDR3.